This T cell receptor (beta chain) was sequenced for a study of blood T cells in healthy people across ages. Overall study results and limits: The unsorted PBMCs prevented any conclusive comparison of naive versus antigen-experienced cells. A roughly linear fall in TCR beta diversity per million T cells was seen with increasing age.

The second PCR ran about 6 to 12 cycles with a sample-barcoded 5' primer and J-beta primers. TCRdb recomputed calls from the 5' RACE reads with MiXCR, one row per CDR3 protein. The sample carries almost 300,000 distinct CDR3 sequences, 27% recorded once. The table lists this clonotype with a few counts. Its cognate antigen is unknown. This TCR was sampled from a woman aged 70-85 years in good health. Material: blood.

CDR3: CASSLPGQGSEAFF. In nucleotides, the CDR3 is TGCGCCAGCAGCTTACCGGGACAGGGGTCTGAAGCTTTCTTT. The chain recombines TRBV5-1 with TRBJ1-1; TRBD1 aligns across 10 bases. The length of the CDR3 is 14 residues. V dropped 2 bases and J dropped 6; count of bases not matched to a gene: 4. The germline CDR1 and CDR2 sequences are SGHRS and YFSETQ.